This TCR beta chain originates from a study of OX40 agonist ivuxolimab in advanced cancers. General study points: At doses 0.1 to 3.0 mg/kg, CD4+ and CD8+ clones expanded.

Libraries were prepared by immunoSEQ multiplex PCR; TCRdb keeps only in-frame clonotypes and omits some of them. The table lists about 57,000 clones, about nine tenths of them singletons. Worth noting for this clone: The antigen remains unidentified.

Drawing of blood for sampling happened at baseline, at cycle 4 day 1, and at cycle 7 day 1. CDR3 length: 15 residues. Germline V lookup: CDR1 SGHRS, CDR2 YFSETQ. Trimming took 4 bases from V and 2 from J; bases not matched to a gene: 7. This receptor was taken from an adult with an advanced solid tumor such as melanoma, head and neck, liver or kidney cancer. The chain couples TRBV5-1 to TRBJ1-1; 8 nucleotides match TRBD1. The material was CD4+ or CD8+ T cells sorted from blood, obtained in a trial of the OX40 agonist ivuxolimab. The CDR3 DNA follows: TGCGCCAGCAGCGGAGGGGACAGGACAAACACTGAAGCTTTCTTT. Protein sequence: CASSGGDRTNTEAFF.